The rows below give T cell receptor beta chains drawn from one sample of a study of metastatic and nonmetastatic thyroid tumors. MiXCR was used by TCRdb to re-call the PCR reads. The table records 20,000 to 25,000 clones, about a fifth of them present only once. Sequenced material: blood. These receptors all come from a female donor with papillary thyroid cancer or a benign thyroid nodule (not recorded which). Some clones in this sample may be carry-over from other donors' samples. CDR3s include the opening cysteine and the closing phenylalanine or tryptophan. A D gene is named only where the DNA matches it firmly. Rows give clone size only sometimes, using once, few, many, or a class for an expanded clone.

NA,TRBJ2-3,NA,TRBV11-2,CASSTHLEGEPSTDTQYF,TGTGCCAGCAGCACCCACCTAGAGGGAGAACCTAGCACAGATACGCAGTATTTT
many,TRBJ2-4,NA,TRBV6-2/TRBV6-3,CASRMGPAKNIQYF,TGTGCCAGCAGGATGGGTCCAGCCAAAAACATTCAGTACTTC
many,TRBJ1-6,NA,TRBV9,CASSVVGRADNSPLHF,TGTGCCAGCAGCGTAGTCGGGCGCGCCGATAATTCACCCCTCCACTTT
NA,TRBJ1-2,TRBD1,TRBV9,CASSLTGGGGGYTF,TGTGCCAGCAGTCTTACAGGGGGCGGAGGAGGCTACACCTTC
many,TRBJ2-1,TRBD2,TRBV7-9,CASSLRLAGNDEQFF,TGTGCCAGCAGCTTACGGCTAGCGGGGAACGATGAGCAGTTCTTC
many,TRBJ1-4,TRBD1,TRBV12-3/TRBV12-4,CASSKNRGNEKLFF,TGTGCCAGCAGTAAGAACAGGGGTAATGAAAAACTGTTTTTT
many,TRBJ2-6,NA,TRBV2,CASAPARNTGANVLTF,TGTGCCAGCGCCCCCGCACGGAATACTGGGGCCAACGTCCTGACTTTC
NA,TRBJ2-4,TRBD1,TRBV6-1,CATTRDRTRKSIQYF,TGTGCCACCACACGGGACAGGACGAGGAAAAGCATTCAGTACTTC
medium-sized,TRBJ1-3,NA,TRBV30,CAWRIQGNGNTIYF,TGTGCCTGGAGGATACAGGGAAATGGAAACACCATATATTTT
NA,TRBJ2-1,NA,TRBV24-1,CATSDWGGGRGYNEQFF,TGTGCCACCAGTGATTGGGGTGGGGGACGGGGATACAATGAGCAGTTCTTC
medium-sized,TRBJ2-7,NA,TRBV28,CASSTSPSVQYF,TGTGCCAGCAGTACCTCCCCGTCAGTGCAGTACTTC
many,TRBJ2-3,NA,TRBV18,CASSLSSTRPQYF,TGTGCCAGCTCACTTTCATCGACCAGACCCCAGTATTTT
many,TRBJ2-7,TRBD1,TRBV20-1,CSARDSGQARTYEQYF,TGCAGTGCTAGAGACTCCGGACAGGCCCGGACCTACGAGCAGTACTTC
many,TRBJ1-1,NA,TRBV5-1,CASSLSRLDTEAFF,TGCGCCAGCAGCTTGAGCAGGTTGGACACTGAAGCTTTCTTT
few,TRBJ2-3,TRBD2,TRBV6-2/TRBV6-3,CASRGLAGGAPTDTQYF,TGTGCCAGCAGGGGACTAGCGGGAGGGGCCCCCACAGATACGCAGTATTTT
once,TRBJ2-5,NA,TRBV11-3,CASSNGGETQYF,TGTGCCAGCAGCAACGGTGGGGAGACCCAGTACTTC
NA,TRBJ2-7,TRBD1,TRBV27,CASSTRDRGFEQYF,TGTGCCAGCAGCACCCGGGACAGGGGTTTCGAGCAGTACTTC
medium-sized,TRBJ2-7,NA,TRBV27,CASSLSLAAEQYF,TGTGCCAGCAGTTTATCTCTCGCCGCCGAGCAGTACTTC
many,TRBJ1-1,TRBD1,TRBV15,CATSRDQGQEAFF,TGTGCCACCAGCAGAGATCAGGGACAGGAGGCTTTCTTT
many,TRBJ2-1,TRBD2,TRBV2,CASSQIAGESYNEQFF,TGTGCCAGCAGCCAAATAGCGGGGGAATCCTACAATGAGCAGTTCTTC
few,TRBJ2-7,TRBD1,TRBV28,CASIPPGTGSHEQYF,TGTGCCAGCATTCCCCCCGGGACAGGGTCCCACGAGCAGTACTTC
many,TRBJ2-1,TRBD2,TRBV4-2,CASSRDWGGSTNEQFF,TGTGCCAGCAGCCGGGATTGGGGCGGGAGTACGAATGAGCAGTTCTTC
many,TRBJ2-1,NA,TRBV20-1,CSAKAGYSNEQFF,TGCAGTGCCAAGGCGGGATATAGCAATGAGCAGTTCTTC
many,TRBJ1-1,NA,TRBV10-3,CAISESSTNTEAFF,TGTGCCATCAGTGAATCTTCTACAAACACTGAAGCTTTCTTT
many,TRBJ1-2,NA,TRBV5-4,CASSPPVGPRSYGYTF,TGTGCCAGCAGCCCCCCAGTCGGCCCCCGGAGCTATGGCTACACCTTC
medium-sized,TRBJ2-1,NA,TRBV15,CATSRVAGEEQFF,TGTGCCACCAGCAGAGTGGCCGGAGAGGAGCAGTTCTTC
NA,TRBJ2-7,NA,TRBV15,CATSRCRACSYEQYF,TGTGCCACCAGCAGATGCCGGGCCTGCTCCTACGAGCAGTACTTC
few,TRBJ2-1,NA,TRBV7-7,CASSLARGHSYEQFF,TGTGCTAGCAGCTTAGCGAGGGGACACAGCTATGAGCAGTTCTTC
NA,TRBJ1-1,NA,TRBV5-1,CACSVVGRGKAFF,TGCGCCTGCAGCGTGGTCGGGAGGGGGAAAGCTTTCTTT
many,TRBJ2-3,NA,TRBV5-1,CASSSGQQTDTQYF,TGCGCCAGCAGTTCCGGACAGCAAACAGATACGCAGTATTTT
many,TRBJ1-5,NA,TRBV7-8,CASGGGGGNNQPQHF,TGTGCCAGCGGCGGTGGAGGAGGGAATAATCAGCCCCAGCATTTT
NA,TRBJ2-3,TRBD2,TRBV9,CASSERGLAGRDTQYF,TGTGCCAGCAGCGAGAGAGGACTAGCGGGACGGGATACGCAGTATTTT
many,TRBJ1-6,NA,TRBV5-4,CASSLASKPSPLHF,TGTGCCAGCAGCTTGGCCAGTAAACCTTCACCCCTCCACTTT
NA,TRBJ1-6,NA,TRBV7-2,CASSLGQMWSHLHF,TGTGCCAGCAGCTTAGGACAGATGTGGTCACACCTCCACTTT
few,TRBJ2-5,NA,TRBV4-3,CASSQDSRVEETQYF,TGCGCCAGCAGCCAAGATAGCCGGGTCGAAGAGACCCAGTACTTC